The next 9 T cell receptor beta chains were all read from a single sample in a study of early T cells in non-severe SARS-CoV-2 infection. TCRdb ran MiXCR on the 5' RACE reads and lists one entry per CDR3 protein. The repertoire includes 55,000 to 75,000 distinct CDR3 sequences, 6.5% to 8.5% of them detected once, and about 3.3% sits in the top ten. Source material: whole blood. The receptors were gathered from an adult who was a healthcare worker with PCR-confirmed SARS-CoV-2 infection or an uninfected control (not recorded which).

J is TRBJ2-5 and V is TRBV5-1, with 9 nucleotides matching TRBD2. V dropped 4 bases and J dropped 6; count of bases not matched to a gene: 10. CDR1 is SGHRS and CDR2 is YFSETQ in the germline V gene. The CDR3 has 15 residues. CDR3 in DNA: TGCGCCAGCAGCGCCCTTACTAGCGGGCCCCAGACCCAGTACTTC. Its protein is CASSALTSGPQTQYF. Variable domain in full (rest from reference TRBV5-1 and TRBJ2-5): KAGVTQTPRYLIKTRGQQVTLSCSPISGHRSVSWYQQTPGQGLQFLFEYFSETQRNKGNFPGRFSGRQFSNSRSEMNVSTLELGDSALYLCASSALTSGPQTQYFGPGTRLLVL.

This clonotype has more than one count but fewer than ten. The gene calls are TRBV11-2 and TRBJ2-2; the match to TRBD1 covers 7 bases. CDR1 is SGHAT, CDR2 FQNNGV, per germline. The CDR3 has 15 amino acids. V was pared by 6 bases and J by 4 bases, with 8 bases of the junction left unmatched. The CDR3 region is CASRPTGSRTGELFF. Written as DNA, the CDR3 is TGTGCCAGCAGGCCGACAGGGTCTCGCACCGGGGAGCTGTTTTTT.

The sample holds a few counts of this clonotype. CDR3 bases: TGTGCCAAAGGGCTAGCCAAAAACATTCAGTACTTC. It yields the protein CAKGLAKNIQYF. The V gene is TRBV6-1, the J gene TRBJ2-4; D not resolved. V lost 10 bases, J lost 0 bases, and 7 bases lay in between. In germline, CDR1 is MNHNS, CDR2 SASEGT. The length of the CDR3 is 12 residues.

This clonotype was picked up many times. The chain employs TRBV12-3 or TRBV12-4 and TRBJ2-3, with D perhaps matching TRBD2 (6 bases). CDR3 length: 14 residues. V lost 11 bases, J lost 2 bases, and 17 bases lay in between. For the CDR3, the DNA is TGTGCCTCGACGACCGGGAGTGTCACAGATACGCAGTATTTT. As protein: CASTTGSVTDTQYF.

V is TRBV5-6 and J is TRBJ2-3, with 9 bases fitting TRBD1. This CDR3 contains 15 residues. Germline V gene sequence: CDR1 SGHDT, CDR2 YYEEEE. J was trimmed by 6 bases and V by 4 bases; bases with no gene match: 9. CDR3 amino acids: CASSTGQGRADTQYF. CDR3 in DNA: TGTGCCAGCAGCACGGGACAGGGCAGGGCGGATACGCAGTATTTT.

This clonotype was detected a few times. The chain has TRBV3-1 and TRBJ2-1; TRBD1 or TRBD2 may be the D gene (5 bases each). Trimming shortened V by 0 bases and J by 8 bases, and 17 bases separated the two germline ends. CDR1 LGHDT and CDR2 YNNKEL come from the germline V gene (reference sequence). The CDR3 runs 16 residues. The CDR3 nucleotides read TGTGCCAGCAGCCAAGACTGGGGGTTAGATATGGATGAGCAGTTCTTC. This translates into CASSQDWGLDMDEQFF.

This chain uses TRBV11-2 with TRBJ2-7, with 8 bases fitting TRBD2. The CDR3 is 16 amino acids. V was pared by 5 bases and J by 3 bases, with 12 bases of the junction left unmatched. CDR1 is SGHAT and CDR2 is FQNNGV in the germline V gene. This CDR3 reads CASSPPISGTRYEQYF. CDR3 coding DNA: TGTGCCAGCAGCCCTCCCATTAGCGGGACTCGCTACGAGCAGTACTTC.

This sequence joins TRBV29-1 and TRBJ2-2; 7 positions agree with TRBD1. The CDR3 totals 15 residues. The germline gives CDR1 SQVTM, CDR2 ANQGSEA. With V trimmed by 7 bases and J by 7 bases, 15 bases remained unmatched. CDR3 protein: CSAKGMTGFGGELFF. CDR3 DNA sequence: TGCAGCGCAAAAGGGATGACAGGGTTTGGCGGGGAGCTGTTTTTT.

The chain combines TRBV19 with TRBJ2-7, with unresolved D. The CDR3 loop spans 13 amino acids. Germline lookup yields CDR1 LNHDA and CDR2 SQIVND (reference sequence). V lost 4 bases and J lost 6, with 13 bases in between. CDR3 region: CASSTPGIGEQYF. The CDR3 DNA reads as TGTGCCAGTAGTACCCCCGGTATAGGCGAGCAGTACTTC.